These T cell receptor beta chains were read from a single sample in a study of cytomegalovirus exposure and HLA in healthy donors. This table comes from immunoSEQ multiplex PCR, and its TCRdb copy is limited to in-frame clones, with some not included. The sample lists 80,000 to 100,000 clones; approximately 85% were seen once. The sample comprised PBMCs. The receptors were sampled from a man aged 35 to 55 in good health and CMV-seropositive. The CDR3 runs from the conserved cysteine through the conserved F or W. Each record gives: V gene, D gene, clone size, J gene, CDR3 protein, CDR3 DNA. A D gene is named only where the DNA matches it firmly. The size field is filled for only some rows; it gives once, few, many or a size class.

>TRBV5-6|-|few|TRBJ1-2
CASSLAAPYGYTF
TGTGCCAGCAGCTTAGCGGCTCCCTATGGCTACACCTTC
>TRBV11-2|-|-|TRBJ1-5
CASSLGGPGSQPQHF
TGTGCCAGCAGCTTAGGGGGGCCGGGTTCTCAGCCCCAGCATTTT
>TRBV15|TRBD1|-|TRBJ2-7
CATSRERDSVFEQYF
TGTGCCACCAGCAGAGAAAGGGACAGTGTGTTCGAGCAGTACTTC
>TRBV28|TRBD2|-|TRBJ2-7
CASSSSGTSGSSYF
TGTGCCAGCAGTTCCTCCGGGACTAGCGGGAGTTCGTACTTC
>TRBV5-1|TRBD2|-|TRBJ2-1
CASSRTSGRGNEQFF
TGCGCCAGCAGCCGGACTAGCGGGAGAGGCAATGAGCAGTTCTTC
>TRBV6-5|-|-|TRBJ1-1
CASSYRGLNTEAFF
TGTGCCAGCAGTTACCGGGGGTTGAACACTGAAGCTTTCTTT
>TRBV6-5|-|-|TRBJ1-5
CAISLDGDNQPQHF
TGTGCCATCAGCCTGGACGGGGACAATCAGCCCCAGCATTTT
>TRBV7-8|-|-|TRBJ2-3
CASSLSTDTQYF
TGTGCCAGCAGCCTAAGCACAGATACGCAGTATTTT
>TRBV6-5|-|-|TRBJ1-2
CASSYASGAPNYGYTF
TGTGCCAGCAGTTACGCTTCAGGGGCTCCTAACTATGGCTACACCTTC
>TRBV28|-|-|TRBJ2-7
CASSFPGSSYEQYF
TGTGCCAGCAGTTTCCCTGGGAGCAGCTACGAGCAGTACTTC